This T cell receptor (beta chain) was sequenced during a study of T-cell memory formation after mild COVID-19. General observations from the study: While clones contracting from day 15 to 85 were balanced between CD4 and CD8, later expanders leaned CD4+.

TCRdb processed the 5' RACE reads anew with MiXCR; each CDR3 protein has one entry. The data contain about 160,000 distinct CDR3 sequences, around 30% of them singletons. Concerning this clonotype itself: Its antigen is still unknown.

Germline CDR1 reads GTSNPN; CDR2 reads SVGIG (reference sequence). Trimming pared 0 bases from V and 6 bases from J, leaving 11 bases between. The CDR3 is 13 amino acids. The specimen was PBMCs or a T cell subset sorted from them (not recorded which). This receptor was obtained from an adult woman who had mild COVID-19 (a few samples of this study predate the infection). Cell type and time point are not known. The V call is TRBV30, the J call TRBJ1-1, with D hard to call. CDR3 residues: CAWSVLGLPEAFF. For the CDR3, the DNA is TGTGCCTGGAGTGTACTTGGTCTGCCTGAAGCTTTCTTT.